This T cell receptor beta chain was observed in a study of beta chain features in type 1 diabetes. Overall study: Comparable age, gender and cell yields were observed in patients relative to healthy donors. Study-wide points: Researchers report that Type 1 diabetes patients had moderately but significantly shorter TCRB CDR3s across all four CD4+ subsets. Whether TCRB rearrangement is influenced by HLA type went unresolved here.

The study reverse transcribed the entire isolated RNA, so it sequenced expressed TCRB transcripts. Clones were read by immunoSEQ multiplex PCR, and TCRdb kept only the in-frame ones, dropping some. The repertoire holds approximately 730,000 clones, with around 15% as singletons. Staining for CD45RO/CCR7/CD25/CD127/CD95/CD27 allowed sorting of CD4+ naive, central memory, regulatory and stem cell-like memory cells. This clone has only a few counts. What it binds is unknown. Sequences were obtained from naive CD4+ T cells from blood. This receptor was obtained from a young man with type 1 diabetes.

The CDR3: CASSQKSSYEQYF. CDR3 DNA sequence: TGTGCCAGCAGCCAAAAGAGCTCCTACGAGCAGTACTTC. The gene calls are TRBV5-4 and TRBJ2-7; D gene uncertain. The germline gives CDR1 SGHNT, CDR2 YYREEE (reference sequence). The V end was cut by 4 bases, the J end by 0 bases, with 8 bases between. The CDR3 sequence is 13 residues long.